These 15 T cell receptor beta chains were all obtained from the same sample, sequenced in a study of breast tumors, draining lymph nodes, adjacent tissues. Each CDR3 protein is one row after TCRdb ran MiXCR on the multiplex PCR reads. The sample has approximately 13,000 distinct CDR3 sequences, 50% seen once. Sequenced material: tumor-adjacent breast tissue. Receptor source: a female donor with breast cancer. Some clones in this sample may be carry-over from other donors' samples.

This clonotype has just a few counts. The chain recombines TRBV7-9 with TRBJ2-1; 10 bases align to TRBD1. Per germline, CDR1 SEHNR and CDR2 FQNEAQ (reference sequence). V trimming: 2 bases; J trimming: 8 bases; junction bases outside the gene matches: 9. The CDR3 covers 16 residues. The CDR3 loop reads CASSLRQGALDDEQFF. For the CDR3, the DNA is TGTGCCAGCAGCTTAAGACAGGGGGCGTTGGACGATGAGCAGTTCTTC.

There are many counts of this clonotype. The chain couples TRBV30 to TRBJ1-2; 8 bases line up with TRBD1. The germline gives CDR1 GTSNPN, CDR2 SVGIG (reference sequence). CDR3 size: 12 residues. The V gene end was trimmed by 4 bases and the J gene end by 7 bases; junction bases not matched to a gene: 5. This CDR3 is CAWNQGAGGYTF. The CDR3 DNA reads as TGTGCCTGGAATCAGGGGGCCGGTGGCTACACCTTC.

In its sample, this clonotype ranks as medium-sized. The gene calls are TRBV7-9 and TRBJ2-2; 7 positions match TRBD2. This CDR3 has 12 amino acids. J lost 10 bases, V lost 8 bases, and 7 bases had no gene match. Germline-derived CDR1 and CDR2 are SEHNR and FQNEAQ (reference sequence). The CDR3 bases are TGTGCCAGCGAGGAGCGGGATAAGGAGCTGTTTTTT. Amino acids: CASEERDKELFF. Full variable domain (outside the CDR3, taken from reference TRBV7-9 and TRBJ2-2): DTGVSQNPRHKITKRGQNVTFRCDPISEHNRLYWYRQTLGQGPEFLTYFQNEAQLEKSRLLSDRFSAERPKGSFSTLEIQRTEQGDSAMYLCASEERDKELFFGEGSRLTVL.

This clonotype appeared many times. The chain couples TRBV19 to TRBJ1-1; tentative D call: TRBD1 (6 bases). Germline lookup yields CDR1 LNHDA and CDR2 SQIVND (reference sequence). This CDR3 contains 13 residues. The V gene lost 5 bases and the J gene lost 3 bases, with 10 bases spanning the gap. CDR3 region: CASSWSGDTEAFF. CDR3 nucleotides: TGTGCCAGTAGTTGGTCAGGGGACACTGAAGCTTTCTTT.

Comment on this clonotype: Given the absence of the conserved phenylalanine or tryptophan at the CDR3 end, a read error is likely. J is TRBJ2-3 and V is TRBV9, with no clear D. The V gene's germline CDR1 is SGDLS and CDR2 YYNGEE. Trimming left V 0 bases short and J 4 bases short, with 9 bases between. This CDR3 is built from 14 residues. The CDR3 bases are TGTGCCAGCAGCGTAGAGTTTCGATCAGATACGCAGTATTCT. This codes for CASSVEFRSDTQYS.

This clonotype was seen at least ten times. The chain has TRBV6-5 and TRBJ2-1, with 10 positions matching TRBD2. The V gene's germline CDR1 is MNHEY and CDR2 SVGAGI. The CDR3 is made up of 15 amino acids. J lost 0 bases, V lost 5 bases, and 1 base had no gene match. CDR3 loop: CASSQREGSYNEQFF. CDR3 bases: TGTGCCAGCAGTCAGCGGGAGGGCTCCTACAATGAGCAGTTCTTC.

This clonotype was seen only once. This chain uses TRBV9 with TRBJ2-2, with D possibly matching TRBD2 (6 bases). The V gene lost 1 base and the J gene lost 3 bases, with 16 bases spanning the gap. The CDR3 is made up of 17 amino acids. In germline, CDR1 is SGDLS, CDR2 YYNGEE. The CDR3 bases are TGTGCCAGCAGCGTAAACAGTCGAGGAGGGTACACCGGGGAGCTGTTTTTT. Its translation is CASSVNSRGGYTGELFF.

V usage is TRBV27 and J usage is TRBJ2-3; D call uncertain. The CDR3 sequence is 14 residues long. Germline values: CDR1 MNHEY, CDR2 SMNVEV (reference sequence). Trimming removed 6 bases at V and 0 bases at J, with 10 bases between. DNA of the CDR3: TGTGCCAGCAGAGTCGCACTGAGCACAGATACGCAGTATTTT. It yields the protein CASRVALSTDTQYF.

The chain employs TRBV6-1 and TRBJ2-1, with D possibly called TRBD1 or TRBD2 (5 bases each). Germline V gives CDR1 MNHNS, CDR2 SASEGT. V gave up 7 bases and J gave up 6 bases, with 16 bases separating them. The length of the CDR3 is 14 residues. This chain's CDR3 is CASNDGTGLNEQFF. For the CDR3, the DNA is TGTGCCAGCAATGATGGGACCGGGCTCAATGAGCAGTTCTTC.

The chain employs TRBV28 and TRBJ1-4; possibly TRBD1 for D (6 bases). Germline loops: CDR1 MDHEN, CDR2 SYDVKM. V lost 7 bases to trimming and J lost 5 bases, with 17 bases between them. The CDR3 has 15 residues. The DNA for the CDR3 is TGTGCCAGCAACCGTTGGGGGCAGGGAAATGAAAAACTGTTTTTT. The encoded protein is CASNRWGQGNEKLFF.

The CDR3 DNA sequence: TGCAGTGCCCCGGCGGGGCTAGTAAGCTCCAATGAGCAGTTCTTC. Translating it yields CSAPAGLVSSNEQFF. The chain links TRBV20-1 to TRBJ2-1, with D perhaps TRBD2 (6 bases). The V end lost 6 bases, the J end lost 6 bases, and 21 bases lay between the germline ends. The CDR3 contains 15 residues. Germline lookup yields CDR1 DFQATT and CDR2 SNEGSKA (reference sequence).

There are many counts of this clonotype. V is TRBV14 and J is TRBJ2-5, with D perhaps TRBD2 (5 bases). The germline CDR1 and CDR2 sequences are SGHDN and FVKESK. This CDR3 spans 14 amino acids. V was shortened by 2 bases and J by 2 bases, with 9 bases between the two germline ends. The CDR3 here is CASSQNRGQETQYF. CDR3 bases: TGTGCCAGCAGCCAAAACCGAGGGCAAGAGACCCAGTACTTC.

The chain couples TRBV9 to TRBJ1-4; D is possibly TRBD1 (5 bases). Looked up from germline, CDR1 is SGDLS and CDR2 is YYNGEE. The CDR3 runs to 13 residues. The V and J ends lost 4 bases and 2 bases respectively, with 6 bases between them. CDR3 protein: CASSPGTNEKLFF. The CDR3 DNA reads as TGTGCCAGCAGCCCAGGGACTAATGAAAAACTGTTTTTT.

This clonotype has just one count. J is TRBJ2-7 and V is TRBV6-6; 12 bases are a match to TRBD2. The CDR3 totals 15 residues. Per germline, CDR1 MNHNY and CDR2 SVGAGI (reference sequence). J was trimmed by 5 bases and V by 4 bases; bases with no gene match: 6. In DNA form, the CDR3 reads TGTGCCAGCAGTTCCAGGACTAGCGGGGCCGACGAGCAGTACTTC. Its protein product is CASSSRTSGADEQYF.

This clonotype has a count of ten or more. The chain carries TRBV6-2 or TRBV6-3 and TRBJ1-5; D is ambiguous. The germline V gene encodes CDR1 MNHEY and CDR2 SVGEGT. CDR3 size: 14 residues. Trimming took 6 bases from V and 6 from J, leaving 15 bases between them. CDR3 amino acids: CASRQRLGLQPQHF. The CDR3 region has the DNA TGTGCCAGCAGGCAGAGATTAGGGCTTCAGCCCCAGCATTTT.